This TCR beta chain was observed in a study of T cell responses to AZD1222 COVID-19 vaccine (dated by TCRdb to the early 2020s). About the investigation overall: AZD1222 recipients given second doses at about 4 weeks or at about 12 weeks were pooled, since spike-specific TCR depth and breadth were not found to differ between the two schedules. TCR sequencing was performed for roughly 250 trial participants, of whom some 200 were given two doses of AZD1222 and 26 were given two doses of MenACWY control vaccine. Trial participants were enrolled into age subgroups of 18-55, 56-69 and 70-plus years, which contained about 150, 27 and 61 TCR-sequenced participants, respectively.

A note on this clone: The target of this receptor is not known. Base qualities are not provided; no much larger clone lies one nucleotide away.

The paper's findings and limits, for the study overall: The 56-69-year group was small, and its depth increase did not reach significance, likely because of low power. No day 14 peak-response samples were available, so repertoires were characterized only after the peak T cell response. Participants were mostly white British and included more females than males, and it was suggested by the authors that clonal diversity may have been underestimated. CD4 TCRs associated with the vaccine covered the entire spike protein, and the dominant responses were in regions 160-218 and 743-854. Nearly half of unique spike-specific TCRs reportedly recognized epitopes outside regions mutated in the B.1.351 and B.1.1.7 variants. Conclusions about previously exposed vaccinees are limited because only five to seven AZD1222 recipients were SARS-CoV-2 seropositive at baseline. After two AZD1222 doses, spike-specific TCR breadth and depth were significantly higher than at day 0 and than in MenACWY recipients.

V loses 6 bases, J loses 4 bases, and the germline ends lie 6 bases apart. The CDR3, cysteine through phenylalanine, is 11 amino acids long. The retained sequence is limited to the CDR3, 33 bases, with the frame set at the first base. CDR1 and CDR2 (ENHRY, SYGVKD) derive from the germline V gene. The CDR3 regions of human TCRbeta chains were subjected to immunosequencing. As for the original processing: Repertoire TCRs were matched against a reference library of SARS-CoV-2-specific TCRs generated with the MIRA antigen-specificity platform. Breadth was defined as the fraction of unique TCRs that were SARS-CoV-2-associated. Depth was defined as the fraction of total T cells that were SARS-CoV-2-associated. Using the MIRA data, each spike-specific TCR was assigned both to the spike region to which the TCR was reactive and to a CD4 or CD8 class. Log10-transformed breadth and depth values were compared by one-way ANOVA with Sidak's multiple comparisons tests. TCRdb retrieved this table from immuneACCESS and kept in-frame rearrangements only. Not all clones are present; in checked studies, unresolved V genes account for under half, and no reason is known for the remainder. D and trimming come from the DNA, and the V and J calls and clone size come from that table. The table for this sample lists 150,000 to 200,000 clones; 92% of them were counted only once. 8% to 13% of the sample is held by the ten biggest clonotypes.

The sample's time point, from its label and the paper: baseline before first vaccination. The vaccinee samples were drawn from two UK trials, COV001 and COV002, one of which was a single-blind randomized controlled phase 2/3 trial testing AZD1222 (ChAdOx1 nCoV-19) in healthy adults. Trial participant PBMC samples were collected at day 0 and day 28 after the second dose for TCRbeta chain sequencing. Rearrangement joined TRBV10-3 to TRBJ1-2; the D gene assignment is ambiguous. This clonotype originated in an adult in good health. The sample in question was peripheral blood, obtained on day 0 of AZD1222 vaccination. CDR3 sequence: CAIRVLYGYTF. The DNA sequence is TGTGCCATCAGAGTCCTCTATGGCTACACCTTC.